The 27 T cell receptor beta chains listed next were all sequenced from one sample in a study of T-cell memory formation after mild COVID-19. TCRdb re-derived calls from the 5' RACE reads in MiXCR, one entry per CDR3 protein. This table has 300,000 or so distinct CDR3 sequences, more than 15% appearing once. The sequenced material came from PBMCs or a T cell subset sorted from them (not recorded which). The receptors shown here come from a man younger than 35 who had mild COVID-19 (a few samples of this study predate the infection). Cell type and time point are not known.

This clonotype was counted many times. The gene calls are TRBV4-3 and TRBJ2-7; D ambiguous. Germline V gene sequence: CDR1 LGHNA, CDR2 YSLEER. There are 17 residues in the CDR3. V shed 4 bases and J shed 2 bases, with 21 bases lying between them. The DNA for the CDR3 is TGCGCCAGCAGCCGGGCGTATGGCGACCAAACGACCTACGAGCAGTACTTC. Translating it yields CASSRAYGDQTTYEQYF.

This clonotype was found a few times. The V gene is TRBV5-1, the J gene TRBJ1-6, with 7 bases aligning to TRBD1. The CDR3 contains 15 residues. The junction had 7 bases not matched to a gene; V was cut back by 3 bases and J by 7 bases. CDR1 is SGHRS and CDR2 is YFSETQ in the germline V gene. Here the CDR3 reads CASSWGDRDNSPLHF. The CDR3 DNA reads TGCGCCAGCAGCTGGGGTGACAGGGACAATTCACCCCTCCACTTT.

The sample holds a few counts of this clonotype. This chain connects TRBV5-1 to TRBJ2-5; 7 positions match TRBD2. The CDR3 covers 14 residues. The V gene's germline CDR1 is SGHRS and CDR2 YFSETQ. V lost 4 bases to trimming and J lost 1 base; unmatched junction nucleotides: 4. CDR3 sequence: CASSRGGVQETQYF. CDR3 bases: TGCGCCAGCAGCCGTGGGGGGGTCCAAGAGACCCAGTACTTC.

This clonotype was seen ten or more times. The V call is TRBV27, the J call TRBJ1-6; 11 nucleotides line up with TRBD1. CDR3 length: 17 amino acids. V was clipped by 5 bases and J by 10 bases; unmatched bases: 13. Looked up from germline, CDR1 is MNHEY and CDR2 is SMNVEV (reference sequence). The CDR3 DNA is TGTGCCAGCAGTCCGGACAGGGGGCGCGGAGGCTTGTCACCCCTCCACTTT. It encodes CASSPDRGRGGLSPLHF.

The chain has TRBV14 and TRBJ2-5, with a tentative D call TRBD1 (6 bases). V gave up 8 bases and J gave up 0 bases, with 13 bases separating them. CDR3 length equals 14 residues. Looked up from germline, CDR1 is SGHDN and CDR2 is FVKESK. The CDR3 sequence: CASAPGHYQETQYF. The CDR3 nucleotides read TGTGCCAGCGCACCGGGACACTACCAAGAGACCCAGTACTTC.

The J gene is TRBJ1-5, the V gene TRBV4-1; 7 positions match TRBD1. CDR3 length equals 14 residues. Trimming removed 3 bases from V and 5 bases from J; junction bases left unmatched: 4. Germline V lookup: CDR1 MGHRA, CDR2 YSYEKL. CDR3 loop: CASSHHQGDQPQHF. CDR3 nucleotides: TGCGCCAGCAGCCACCATCAGGGGGATCAGCCCCAGCATTTT.

This clonotype was observed a few times. The rearrangement joins TRBV7-8 to TRBJ2-2; maybe TRBD1 (5 bases). The V gene lost 4 bases and the J gene lost 4 bases, with 7 bases spanning the gap. This CDR3 is built from 13 residues. Germline V gene sequence: CDR1 SGHVS, CDR2 FQNEAQ. CDR3 DNA: TGTGCCAGCAGCTCGACAGTCACCGGGGAGCTGTTTTTT. Residues: CASSSTVTGELFF.

The chain uses TRBV10-3 and TRBJ2-3, with TRBD2 identical over 9 bases. Germline values: CDR1 ENHRY, CDR2 SYGVKD. The length of the CDR3 is 16 residues. V trimming: 3 bases; J trimming: 2 bases; junction bases outside the gene matches: 6. The CDR3 DNA follows: TGTGCCATCAGTGAACCAGCGGGGGGAAACACAGATACGCAGTATTTT. Its translation: CAISEPAGGNTDTQYF.

This rearrangement joins TRBV4-1 to TRBJ2-1, with 9 bases matching TRBD1. This CDR3 region has 16 residues. In germline, CDR1 is MGHRA, CDR2 YSYEKL. V shed 5 bases, J shed 1 base, and the junction held 6 bases outside the gene matches. The DNA of the CDR3 is TGCGCCAGCAGCTTACAGGGGGCACGGTCCTACAATGAGCAGTTCTTC. Translating gives CASSLQGARSYNEQFF.

The chain links TRBV7-3 to TRBJ2-3; weak D call: TRBD1 (5 bases). Trimming stripped 2 bases from V and 0 bases from J, with 12 bases between. Per germline, CDR1 SGHTA and CDR2 FQGTGA. CDR3 length: 16 residues. CDR3 sequence (DNA): TGTGCCAGCAGCTTAGTGGGGCTGTCTAGCACAGATACGCAGTATTTT. Translating gives CASSLVGLSSTDTQYF. The entire variable domain, with the rest obtained from reference TRBV7-3 and TRBJ2-3, is as follows: GAGVSQTPSNKVTEKGKYVELRCDPISGHTALYWYRQSLGQGPEFLIYFQGTGAADDSGLPNDRFFAVRPEGSVSTLKIQRTERGDSAVYLCASSLVGLSSTDTQYFGPGTRLTVL.

This clonotype was observed a few times. This chain links TRBV5-1 with TRBJ1-4, with 9 bases matching TRBD1. The CDR3 consists of 18 residues. Trimming at V came to 4 bases and at J to 1 base, leaving 11 bases not matched to a gene. CDR1 SGHRS and CDR2 YFSETQ come from the germline V gene. Here the CDR3 DNA reads TGCGCCAGCAGCGCGCTCGGACAGGGGATACGAACTAATGAAAAACTGTTTTTT. This gives the protein CASSALGQGIRTNEKLFF.

On this clonotype itself: Relative to the germline gene, one junction end is altered; a read error may explain this. J is TRBJ2-3 and V is TRBV5-1; unclear D gene. Germline CDR1 is SGHRS and CDR2 is YFSETQ. This CDR3 region has 13 residues. CDR3 sequence: CASSLAKMDKQYF. The CDR3 DNA reads TGCGCCAGCAGCTTGGCCAAGATGGATAAGCAGTATTTT.

This rearrangement joins TRBV21-1 to TRBJ2-7; the D call in the table, TRBD1, was not verified against the DNA. TRBV21-1 is a recognized pseudogene. This CDR3 spans 12 amino acids. Here the CDR3 DNA reads TGTGCCAGCTCCGGGACAGCATACGAGCAGTACGTC. Translated: CASSGTAYEQYV.

This clonotype came up many times. The rearrangement uses TRBV7-9 and TRBJ1-1; no reliable D call. Trimming removed 5 bases from V and 5 bases from J, with 12 bases in between. CDR3 length: 13 amino acids. From germline, CDR1 is SEHNR and CDR2 FQNEAQ (reference sequence). The CDR3 sequence: CASSPRGGTEAFF. The DNA of the CDR3 is TGTGCCAGCAGCCCCCGGGGAGGGACTGAAGCTTTCTTT. Together with reference TRBV7-9 and TRBJ1-1, the CDR3 gives the full variable domain: DTGVSQNPRHKITKRGQNVTFRCDPISEHNRLYWYRQTLGQGPEFLTYFQNEAQLEKSRLLSDRFSAERPKGSFSTLEIQRTEQGDSAMYLCASSPRGGTEAFFGQGTRLTVV.

This clonotype has more than one count but fewer than ten. The chain carries TRBV12-3 or TRBV12-4 and TRBJ1-5, with D uncertain. V lost 3 bases to trimming and J lost 7 bases, with 10 bases between them. This CDR3 comprises 13 residues. DNA of the CDR3: TGTGCCAGCAGTTTGTATACCGTGCAGCCCCAGCATTTT. Translated: CASSLYTVQPQHF.

This clonotype was recorded only once. The V and J genes are TRBV7-9 and TRBJ1-2, with D perhaps matching TRBD1 (6 bases). Trimming left V 5 bases short and J 8 bases short, with 18 bases between. The CDR3 spans 14 residues. The V gene's germline CDR1 is SEHNR and CDR2 FQNEAQ (reference sequence). The CDR3 reads CASSRTGPGTGYTF. The DNA for the CDR3 is TGTGCCAGCAGCCGAACAGGGCCTGGGACCGGCTACACCTTC.

This clonotype was detected only a few times. The chain has TRBV6-2 or TRBV6-3 and TRBJ1-1, with 9 bases aligning to TRBD1. Germline V gene sequence: CDR1 MNHEY, CDR2 SVGEGT. This CDR3 region has 18 residues. Trimming at V came to 7 bases and at J to 3 bases, leaving 18 bases not matched to a gene. The CDR3: CASTPQAPGTGKYTEAFF. In nucleotides, the CDR3 is TGTGCCAGCACTCCCCAAGCCCCGGGGACAGGGAAGTACACTGAAGCTTTCTTT.

The chain has TRBV18 and TRBJ2-2; D is unresolved. Between the trimmed V and J ends, which lost 1 base and 5 bases, there was a span of 2 bases. The CDR3 loop spans 12 amino acids. From germline, CDR1 is KGHSH and CDR2 LQKENI. CDR3 DNA: TGTGCCAGCTCACCACAGACCGGGGAGCTGTTTTTT. This translates into CASSPQTGELFF.

V usage is TRBV7-3 and J usage is TRBJ2-2; D might be TRBD1 or TRBD2, each matching 5 bases. V shed 5 bases and J shed 5 bases, with 15 bases lying between them. Germline assignment: CDR1 SGHTA and CDR2 FQGTGA. This CDR3 is 15 amino acids long. CDR3 sequence: CASSQGTVLTGELFF. CDR3 DNA: TGTGCCAGCAGCCAAGGGACGGTTCTTACCGGGGAGCTGTTTTTT.

The V and J genes are TRBV24-1 and TRBJ2-3, with 7 bases lining up with TRBD2. The CDR3 sequence is 14 residues long. V lost 3 bases and J lost 5; bases outside the gene matches: 4. CDR1 KGHDR and CDR2 SFDVKD come from the germline V gene. CDR3 in amino acids: CATSDSGAGDTQYF. The CDR3, as DNA: TGTGCCACCAGTGATAGCGGGGCCGGAGATACGCAGTATTTT.

Only a few counts were recorded for this clonotype. The gene calls are TRBV29-1 and TRBJ2-1; D might be TRBD2 (5 bases). In germline, CDR1 is SQVTM, CDR2 ANQGSEA. The CDR3 covers 11 residues. Trimming stripped 7 bases from V and 8 bases from J, with 12 bases between. The CDR3 sequence: CSAMPGDEQFF. Written as DNA, the CDR3 is TGCAGCGCCATGCCCGGGGATGAGCAGTTCTTC.

This clonotype was seen only a few times. The chain recombines TRBV10-3 with TRBJ1-1; D unresolved. The V end was cut by 6 bases, the J end by 3 bases, with 11 bases between. From germline, CDR1 is ENHRY and CDR2 SYGVKD. This CDR3 has 13 residues. This chain's CDR3 is CAIRDNMDTEAFF. The CDR3 region has the DNA TGTGCCATCAGAGACAACATGGACACTGAAGCTTTCTTT.

The chain joins TRBV27 to TRBJ2-7, with TRBD2 matching 7 bases. Per germline, CDR1 MNHEY and CDR2 SMNVEV (reference sequence). The CDR3 covers 14 residues. V lost 7 bases and J lost 2; bases outside the gene matches: 8. The CDR3 DNA follows: TGTGCCAGCATATCCTGGGACTACCCCTACGAGCAGTACGTC. It translates to CASISWDYPYEQYV.

This clonotype came up many times. The V call is TRBV7-9, the J call TRBJ2-5; TRBD2 might be the D (7 bases). This CDR3 has 14 amino acids. From germline, CDR1 is SEHNR and CDR2 FQNEAQ (reference sequence). V was trimmed by 4 bases and J by 4 bases, leaving 13 bases between them. This chain's CDR3 is CASSWGPGGETQYF. CDR3 coding DNA: TGTGCCAGCAGCTGGGGGCCGGGGGGAGAGACCCAGTACTTC.

In regard to this clonotype: The junction differs from germline at one of its ends, possibly a read error. V and J are TRBV30 and TRBJ2-4, with D perhaps being TRBD1 or TRBD2 (6 bases each). This CDR3 has 13 amino acids. Germline CDR1 reads GTSNPN; CDR2 reads SVGIG (reference sequence). CDR3 region: CAGRMPGADIQYF. The CDR3 nucleotides read TGTGCCGGGAGAATGCCGGGGGCCGACATTCAGTACTTC.

Written as DNA, the CDR3 is TGCGCCAGCAGCCAAGATCTAGAAGAACAAGATACGCAGTATTTT. This gives the protein CASSQDLEEQDTQYF. The rearrangement uses TRBV4-1 and TRBJ2-3; D not resolved. This CDR3 has 15 residues. Trimming stripped 0 bases from V and 5 bases from J, with 12 bases between. Germline CDR1 is MGHRA and CDR2 is YSYEKL.

This clonotype was seen a few times. The CDR3 protein is CASSQGLDRDEAFF. The CDR3 nucleotides read TGTGCCAGCAGCCAGGGGCTTGACAGGGATGAAGCTTTCTTT. This chain links TRBV3-1 with TRBJ1-1; 7 bases line up with TRBD1. This CDR3 has 14 residues. V shed 3 bases and J 7 bases; nucleotides not matched to a gene: 8. Per germline, CDR1 LGHDT and CDR2 YNNKEL (reference sequence).